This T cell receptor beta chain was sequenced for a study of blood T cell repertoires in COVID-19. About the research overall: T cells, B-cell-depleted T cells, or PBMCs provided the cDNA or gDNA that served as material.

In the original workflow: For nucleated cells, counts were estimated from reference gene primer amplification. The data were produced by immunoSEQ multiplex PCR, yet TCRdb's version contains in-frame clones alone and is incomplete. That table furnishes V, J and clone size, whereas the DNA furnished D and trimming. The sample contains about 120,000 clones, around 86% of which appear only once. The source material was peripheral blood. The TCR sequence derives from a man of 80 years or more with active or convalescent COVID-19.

CDR3 DNA: TGTGCCAGCAGCGTAGGCGCTCGGAGGCCGACCACAGATACGCAGTATTTT. Translated: CASSVGARRPTTDTQYF. This chain links TRBV9 with TRBJ2-3, with a weak D call TRBD2 (5 bases). The CDR3 is 17 amino acids. Germline V gene data show CDR1 as SGDLS and CDR2 as YYNGEE. Between the trimmed V and J ends, which lost 0 bases and 2 bases, there was a span of 16 bases.